This T cell receptor beta chain derives from a study of tumor-infiltrating lymphocytes in primary liver carcinoma. Study details: The patients comprised men and women between the ages of 30 and 69 years. Sequencing of the samples generated roughly 3.65 to 7.5 million productive TCRbeta reads, with similar yields across tissue types.

Blood RNA originated from unsorted whole blood, with germline DNA additionally extracted. Those patients suffered from chronic HBV infection and were treatment-naive. About this clonotype itself: Germline and junction disagree at one end, which may indicate a read error.

The authors made TCR beta cDNA from roughly 480 ng total RNA with a constant-region primer. Libraries of TCR beta came from three nested multiplex PCR rounds with slightly modified ARM-PCR. Both of the initial two PCR rounds ran for about 11 cycles and employed TRBV1-TRBV30 forward primers alongside a C-beta reverse primer. MiXCR, applied by TCRdb to the multiplex PCR reads, yields one record per CDR3 protein. The sample yields approximately 320,000 distinct CDR3 sequences, more than 55% seen once. This CDR3 has 14 amino acids. The source material was peripheral blood. The receptor's source is a woman aged 25 to 39 with primary liver carcinoma and hepatitis B virus infection. The chain employs TRBV12-3 or TRBV12-4 and TRBJ2-5, with TRBD2 matching over 7 bases. CDR3 DNA sequence: TGTGCCAGCAGTTTACGGGACTACGTAGGGACCCAGAACTTC. Amino acid sequence: CASSLRDYVGTQNF.